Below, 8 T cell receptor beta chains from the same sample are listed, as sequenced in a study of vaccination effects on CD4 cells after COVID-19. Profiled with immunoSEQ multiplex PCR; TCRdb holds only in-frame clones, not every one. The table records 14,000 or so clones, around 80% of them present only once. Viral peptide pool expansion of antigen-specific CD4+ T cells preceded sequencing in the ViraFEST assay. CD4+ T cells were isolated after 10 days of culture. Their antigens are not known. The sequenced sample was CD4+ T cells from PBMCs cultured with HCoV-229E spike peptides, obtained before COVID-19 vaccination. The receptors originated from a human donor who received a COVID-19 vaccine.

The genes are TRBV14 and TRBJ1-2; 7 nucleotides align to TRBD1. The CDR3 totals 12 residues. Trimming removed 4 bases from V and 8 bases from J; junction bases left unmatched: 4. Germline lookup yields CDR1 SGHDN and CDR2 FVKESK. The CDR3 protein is CASSPGQWGYTF. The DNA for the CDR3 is TGTGCCAGCAGCCCGGGACAGTGGGGCTACACCTTC.

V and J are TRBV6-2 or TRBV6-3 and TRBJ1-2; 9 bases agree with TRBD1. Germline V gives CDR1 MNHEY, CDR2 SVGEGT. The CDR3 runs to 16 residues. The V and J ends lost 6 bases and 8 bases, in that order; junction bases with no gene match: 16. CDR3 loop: CASSPLGTGLKGGYTF. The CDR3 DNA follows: TGTGCCAGCAGCCCTCTGGGGACAGGGCTTAAAGGGGGCTACACCTTC.

CDR3 protein: CASSYSGTRGDTQYF. CDR3 DNA sequence: TGTGCCAGCAGTTACTCGGGGACTAGGGGCGATACGCAGTATTTT. The chain carries TRBV6-5 and TRBJ2-3, with 8 bases that match TRBD2. CDR1 is MNHEY and CDR2 is SVGAGI in the germline V gene. The CDR3 is made up of 15 amino acids. V trimming: 0 bases; J trimming: 6 bases; junction bases outside the gene matches: 5.

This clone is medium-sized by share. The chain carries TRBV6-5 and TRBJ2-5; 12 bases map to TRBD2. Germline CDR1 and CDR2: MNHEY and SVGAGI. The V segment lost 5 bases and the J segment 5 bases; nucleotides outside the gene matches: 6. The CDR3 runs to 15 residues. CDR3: CASSLLAGGKETQYF. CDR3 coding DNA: TGTGCCAGCAGTCTACTAGCGGGGGGAAAGGAGACCCAGTACTTC.

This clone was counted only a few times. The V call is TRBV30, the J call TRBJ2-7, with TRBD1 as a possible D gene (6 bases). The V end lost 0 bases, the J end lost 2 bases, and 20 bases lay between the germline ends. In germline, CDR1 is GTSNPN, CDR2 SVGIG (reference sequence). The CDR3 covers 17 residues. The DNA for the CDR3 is TGTGCCTGGAGTGTACGCGCAGGGGTCGGGGCGCCCTACGAGCAGTACTTC. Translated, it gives CAWSVRAGVGAPYEQYF.

In DNA, the CDR3 is TGTGCCACCAGTGTTACGCACAATGAGCAGTTCTTC. Its protein product is CATSVTHNEQFF. The chain uses TRBV24-1 and TRBJ2-1, with D unresolved. The germline V and J ends were trimmed by 5 bases and 5 bases, with 6 bases remaining between them. Germline-derived CDR1 and CDR2 are KGHDR and SFDVKD. This CDR3 region has 12 residues.

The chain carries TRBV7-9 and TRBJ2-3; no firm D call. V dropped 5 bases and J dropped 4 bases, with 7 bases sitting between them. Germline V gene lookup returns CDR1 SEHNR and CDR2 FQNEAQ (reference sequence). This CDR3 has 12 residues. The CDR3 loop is CASSPQADTQYF. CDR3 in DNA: TGTGCCAGCAGCCCCCAGGCAGATACGCAGTATTTT.

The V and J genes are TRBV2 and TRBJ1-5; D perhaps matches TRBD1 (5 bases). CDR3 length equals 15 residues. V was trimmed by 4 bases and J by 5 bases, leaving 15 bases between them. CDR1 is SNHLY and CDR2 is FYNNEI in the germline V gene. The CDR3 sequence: CASSAGRHPDQPQHF. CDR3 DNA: TGTGCCAGCAGTGCAGGGAGACACCCGGATCAGCCCCAGCATTTT.